The 21 T cell receptor beta chains below were found in one sample sequenced in a study of T-cell reconstitution after alpha-beta-depleted transplantation in children. Researchers prepared the TCRbeta library using unique molecular identifiers, the study reports. TCRdb called the PCR reads again in MiXCR, with one record for every CDR3 protein. This sample has 250,000 to 400,000 distinct CDR3 sequences, with around 25% found just once. This sample comprised PBMCs, mostly from graft donor cells, obtained 180 days after TCRalphabeta/CD19-depleted stem cell transplant. All receptors come from a male patient between 10 and 17 years old who had a stem cell transplant for acute lymphoblastic leukemia, so the T cells may come from the graft donor.

This clonotype was counted between two and nine times. The rearrangement links TRBV7-4 to TRBJ1-5, with D uncertain. The V gene's germline CDR1 is SGHVT and CDR2 SQSDAQ. V was trimmed by 5 bases and J by 0 bases, leaving 14 bases between them. The CDR3 extends over 16 amino acids. For the CDR3, the DNA is TGTGCCAGCAGCGTCGACGGTACCTTTAGCAATCAGCCCCAGCATTTT. It is translated as CASSVDGTFSNQPQHF.

This clonotype was picked up a small number of times. V is TRBV7-3 and J is TRBJ2-7; 7 positions agree with TRBD2. V lost 8 bases to trimming and J lost 2 bases; unmatched junction nucleotides: 9. The CDR3 is 14 residues long. The V gene's germline CDR1 is SGHTA and CDR2 FQGTGA. CDR3 residues: CASGSGPPPYEQYF. CDR3 bases: TGTGCCAGCGGTAGCGGGCCGCCCCCCTACGAGCAGTACTTC.

The chain combines TRBV12-3 or TRBV12-4 with TRBJ2-1; D is tentatively TRBD1 or TRBD2 (5 bases each). The CDR3 sequence is 17 residues long. V lost 2 bases to trimming and J lost 3 bases, with 17 bases between them. In DNA form, the CDR3 reads TGTGCCAGCAGTTTACGCCTCACAGGTGGACTCTACAATGAGCAGTTCTTC. Its protein product is CASSLRLTGGLYNEQFF.

V is TRBV24-1 and J is TRBJ2-1, with TRBD2 identical over 10 bases. Germline CDR1 KGHDR, CDR2 SFDVKD. V lost 3 bases, J lost 8 bases, and 12 bases stayed unmatched. This CDR3 contains 17 residues. The CDR3 DNA follows: TGTGCCACCAGTGATCCTGGAGCTAGCGGGAGTATATATGAGCAGTTCTTC. Residues: CATSDPGASGSIYEQFF.

This rearrangement joins TRBV7-2 to TRBJ2-2; D not resolved. Trimming took 9 bases from V and 3 from J, leaving 14 bases between them. Germline CDR1 reads SGHTA; CDR2 reads FQGNSA. This CDR3 is built from 14 residues. In DNA form, the CDR3 reads TGTGCCAGATCTTTGGTGGGGTACACCGGGGAGCTGTTTTTT. Its translation: CARSLVGYTGELFF.

The chain recombines TRBV7-2 with TRBJ2-7, with 8 bases aligning to TRBD2. This CDR3 has 15 residues. Germline CDR1 and CDR2: SGHTA and FQGNSA. Trimming took 2 bases from V and 4 from J; bases not matched to a gene: 7. Here the CDR3 reads CASSLIAGGRYEQYF. As DNA, the CDR3 is TGTGCCAGCAGCTTAATCGCGGGAGGAAGATACGAGCAGTACTTC. Combining the CDR3 with reference TRBV7-2 and TRBJ2-7 gives the whole variable domain GAGVSQSPSNKVTEKGKDVELRCDPISGHTALYWYRQSLGQGLEFLIYFQGNSAPDKSGLPSDRFSAERTGGSVSTLTIQRTQQEDSAVYLCASSLIAGGRYEQYFGPGTRLTVT.

The chain is built from TRBV5-5 and TRBJ1-3; D is unclear. Germline loops: CDR1 SGHKS, CDR2 YYEKEE (reference sequence). V shed 1 base and J shed 4 bases, with 9 bases lying between them. The CDR3 sequence is 14 residues long. The CDR3 nucleotides are TGTGCCAGCAGCTTGCAGGCTATGGGAAACACCATATATTTT. This sequence encodes CASSLQAMGNTIYF.

The chain employs TRBV5-1 and TRBJ2-5, with 8 bases aligning to TRBD2. The CDR3 runs 15 residues. Unmatched junction bases numbered 7, after V lost 2 bases and J lost 4 bases. From germline, CDR1 is SGHRS and CDR2 YFSETQ. The CDR3 nucleotides are TGCGCCAGCAGCTTTCCCGGGAGGGCCCCAGAGACCCAGTACTTC. Translating it yields CASSFPGRAPETQYF.

As concerns this clonotype: At one end, the junction sequence differs from germline, possibly due to a read error. V gene TRBV12-3 or TRBV12-4 combines with J gene TRBJ1-5; D possibly corresponds to TRBD1 (6 bases). This CDR3 contains 15 residues. The CDR3 loop reads CASSLGGADNQPLHF. For the CDR3, the DNA is TGTGCCAGCAGTTTAGGGGGGGCCGATAATCAGCCCCTGCATTTT.

The J gene is TRBJ1-1, the V gene TRBV5-1; D not resolved. The CDR3 has 12 amino acids. Between the trimmed V and J ends, which lost 4 bases and 0 bases, there was a span of 4 bases. Germline V gene lookup returns CDR1 SGHRS and CDR2 YFSETQ. The CDR3 DNA sequence: TGCGCCAGCAGCGGTCTGAACACTGAAGCTTTCTTT. Protein: CASSGLNTEAFF.

The chain combines TRBV30 with TRBJ2-3; D is unresolved. V lost 0 bases and J lost 6, with 10 bases in between. Germline V gene lookup returns CDR1 GTSNPN and CDR2 SVGIG (reference sequence). CDR3 length equals 13 residues. CDR3 sequence reads: CAWSVGRWDTQYF. In nucleotides, the CDR3 is TGTGCCTGGAGTGTAGGCCGATGGGATACGCAGTATTTT.

This clonotype has more than one count but fewer than ten. The chain joins TRBV5-1 to TRBJ1-4; D gene ambiguous. V was trimmed by 1 base and J by 10 bases, leaving 5 bases between them. The CDR3 sequence is 11 residues long. In germline, CDR1 is SGHRS, CDR2 YFSETQ. The CDR3 DNA is TGCGCCAGCAGCTTGAGTGGAAAACTGTTTTTT. This sequence encodes CASSLSGKLFF.

This clonotype was found a few times. The CDR3 region is CATSRDQGNYEQYF. CDR3 DNA sequence: TGTGCCACCAGCAGAGACCAGGGAAACTACGAGCAGTACTTC. V is TRBV15 and J is TRBJ2-7; D is possibly TRBD1 (5 bases). Per the germline V gene, CDR1 is LNHNV and CDR2 is YYDKDF (reference sequence). Trimming shortened V by 0 bases and J by 3 bases, and 9 bases separated the two germline ends. This CDR3 is built from 14 residues.

The gene calls are TRBV3-1 and TRBJ2-7; D not resolved. This CDR3 has 13 residues. Germline-derived CDR1 and CDR2 are LGHDT and YNNKEL (reference sequence). With 0 bases removed from V and 0 bases from J, the gap between germline ends came to 3 bases. The CDR3 reads CASSQETSYEQYF. As DNA, the CDR3 is TGTGCCAGCAGCCAAGAGACCTCCTACGAGCAGTACTTC.

Comments on this clonotype: One end of the junction varies from germline; a read error may be responsible. The chain joins TRBV7-9 to TRBJ2-6, with D perhaps TRBD1 (6 bases). The CDR3 extends over 12 amino acids. CDR1 is SEHNR and CDR2 is FQNEAQ in the germline V gene (reference sequence). The CDR3 protein is CGGGSGANVPTF. CDR3 nucleotide sequence: TGTGGAGGGGGATCCGGGGCCAACGTCCCGACTTTC. Combining the CDR3 with reference TRBV7-9 and TRBJ2-6 gives the whole variable domain DTGVSQNPRHKITKRGQNVTFRCDPISEHNRLYWYRQTLGQGPEFLTYFQNEAQLEKSRLLSDRFSAERPKGSFSTLEIQRTEQGDSAMYLCGGGSGANVPTFGAGSRLTVL.

This clonotype was found a few times. V is TRBV7-6 and J is TRBJ2-1, with D possibly matching TRBD2 (6 bases). The germline CDR1 and CDR2 sequences are SGHVS and FNYEAQ. The CDR3 consists of 15 residues. Trimming pared 3 bases from V and 4 bases from J, leaving 13 bases between. The CDR3 DNA sequence: TGTGCCAGCAGCTTCGGGCTAGCGCCTTACAATGAGCAGTTCTTC. As protein: CASSFGLAPYNEQFF. Full variable domain (outside the CDR3, taken from reference TRBV7-6 and TRBJ2-1): GAGVSQSPRYKVTKRGQDVALRCDPISGHVSLYWYRQALGQGPEFLTYFNYEAQQDKSGLPNDRFSAERPEGSISTLTIQRTEQRDSAMYRCASSFGLAPYNEQFFGPGTRLTVL.

This clonotype was observed a handful of times. The CDR3 reads CASSFNRDLRAPLHF. DNA of the CDR3: TGTGCCAGCAGTTTCAACCGGGACTTGAGGGCACCCCTCCACTTT. This sequence joins TRBV27 and TRBJ1-6; D possibly corresponds to TRBD1 (5 bases). Germline V lookup: CDR1 MNHEY, CDR2 SMNVEV (reference sequence). V was pared by 3 bases and J by 11 bases, with 17 bases between. The CDR3 sequence is 15 residues long.

This clonotype was seen more than once but under ten times. This chain links TRBV5-5 with TRBJ2-7; the D gene is possibly TRBD2 (6 bases). V was trimmed by 5 bases and J by 2 bases, leaving 14 bases between them. This CDR3 comprises 14 residues. Per germline, CDR1 SGHKS and CDR2 YYEKEE (reference sequence). The CDR3 DNA reads TGTGCCAGCAGTCTGATCGGGGGAACCTACGAGCAGTACTTC. Translating gives CASSLIGGTYEQYF.

This clonotype was seen only a few times. CDR3 protein: CASSRGRLGGLSEQFF. In DNA, the CDR3 is TGTGCCAGCAGCCGTGGCCGACTAGGGGGTCTCAGTGAGCAGTTCTTC. V and J are TRBV3-1 and TRBJ2-1; D may be TRBD1 or TRBD2 (6 bases each). Germline CDR1 reads LGHDT; CDR2 reads YNNKEL (reference sequence). V gave up 4 bases and J gave up 9 bases, with 22 bases separating them. The CDR3 consists of 16 residues.

This chain connects TRBV7-8 to TRBJ2-2; unclear D gene. Trimming removed 2 bases at V and 0 bases at J, with 10 bases between. There are 16 residues in the CDR3. Germline-derived CDR1 and CDR2 are SGHVS and FQNEAQ. Written as DNA, the CDR3 is TGTGCCAGCAGCTTAATGGACCGCCCGAACACCGGGGAGCTGTTTTTT. Translated, it gives CASSLMDRPNTGELFF.

In this sample, this clonotype turned up a few times. The chain recombines TRBV6-1 with TRBJ1-5; 10 nucleotides match TRBD1. Germline CDR1 is MNHNS and CDR2 is SASEGT. V was clipped by 7 bases and J by 5 bases; unmatched bases: 5. The CDR3 totals 14 residues. The CDR3 is CASTETGGDQPQHF. Written as DNA, the CDR3 is TGTGCCAGCACCGAGACAGGGGGCGATCAGCCCCAGCATTTT.